A single T cell receptor beta chain is shown here with its context. TCR beta CDR3 regions were amplified from RNA. TCR CDR3 underwent first-round RT-PCR with the HTBI primer set. TCRdb re-analysed the multiplex PCR reads in MiXCR, keeping a single row per CDR3 protein. The table records 300,000 to 450,000 distinct CDR3 sequences, more than 15% of them present only once. The data were obtained in a study of T cells in Graves' hyperthyroidism and ophthalmopathy. This clonotype originated in a woman in her late teens or twenties with Graves' hyperthyroidism that later progressed to Graves' ophthalmopathy. The sequenced sample consisted of blood.

CDR3 in DNA: TGTGCCATCAGCCAAACAGGGGGCGCGCCTAATGAAAAACTGTTTTTT. Amino acid sequence: CAISQTGGAPNEKLFF. This chain connects TRBV10-3 to TRBJ1-4; 9 bases fit TRBD1. The CDR3 is made up of 16 amino acids. The V and J ends lost 6 bases and 3 bases, in that order; junction bases with no gene match: 8. Germline V gene sequence: CDR1 ENHRY, CDR2 SYGVKD.